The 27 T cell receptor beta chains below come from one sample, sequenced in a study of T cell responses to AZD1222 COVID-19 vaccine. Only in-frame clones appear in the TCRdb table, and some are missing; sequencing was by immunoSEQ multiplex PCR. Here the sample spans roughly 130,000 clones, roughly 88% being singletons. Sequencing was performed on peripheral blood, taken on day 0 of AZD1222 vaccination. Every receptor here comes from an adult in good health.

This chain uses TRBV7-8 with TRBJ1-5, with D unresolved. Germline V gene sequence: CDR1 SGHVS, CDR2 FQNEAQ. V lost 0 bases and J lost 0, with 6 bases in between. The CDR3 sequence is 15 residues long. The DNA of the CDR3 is TGTGCCAGCAGCTTAGCGCAGCTTAGCAATCAGCCCCAGCATTTT. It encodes CASSLAQLSNQPQHF.

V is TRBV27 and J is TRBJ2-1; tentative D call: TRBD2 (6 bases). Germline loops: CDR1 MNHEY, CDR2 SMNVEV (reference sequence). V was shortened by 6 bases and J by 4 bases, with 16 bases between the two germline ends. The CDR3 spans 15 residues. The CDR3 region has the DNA TGTGCCAGCAGCCGGGACTCGACCCCATACAATGAGCAGTTCTTC. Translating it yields CASSRDSTPYNEQFF.

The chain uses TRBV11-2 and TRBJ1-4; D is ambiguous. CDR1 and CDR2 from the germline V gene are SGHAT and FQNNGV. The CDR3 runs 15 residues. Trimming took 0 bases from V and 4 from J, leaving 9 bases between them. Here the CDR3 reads CASSLDSAGNEKLFF. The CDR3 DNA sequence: TGTGCCAGCAGCTTAGATTCGGCGGGTAATGAAAAACTGTTTTTT.

The CDR3 DNA reads TGTGCCAGCAGCCCAATTGCCCGGGGGCGATACGAGCAGTACTTC. Its translation is CASSPIARGRYEQYF. The chain carries TRBV27 and TRBJ2-7, with D perhaps being TRBD1 or TRBD2 (6 bases each). The CDR3 extends over 15 amino acids. Trimming stripped 6 bases from V and 4 bases from J, with 19 bases between. The germline CDR1 and CDR2 sequences are MNHEY and SMNVEV (reference sequence).

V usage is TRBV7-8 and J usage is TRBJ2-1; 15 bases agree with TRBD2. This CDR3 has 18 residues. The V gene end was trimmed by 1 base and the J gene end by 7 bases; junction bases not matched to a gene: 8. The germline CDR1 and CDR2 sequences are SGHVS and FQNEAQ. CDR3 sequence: CASSLELGTSGRINEQFF. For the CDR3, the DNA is TGTGCCAGCAGCTTAGAGCTTGGGACTAGCGGGAGGATTAATGAGCAGTTCTTC. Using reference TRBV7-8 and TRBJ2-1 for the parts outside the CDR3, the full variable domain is GAGVSQSPRYKVAKRGQDVALRCDPISGHVSLFWYQQALGQGPEFLTYFQNEAQLDKSGLPSDRFFAERPEGSVSTLKIQRTQQEDSAVYLCASSLELGTSGRINEQFFGPGTRLTVL.

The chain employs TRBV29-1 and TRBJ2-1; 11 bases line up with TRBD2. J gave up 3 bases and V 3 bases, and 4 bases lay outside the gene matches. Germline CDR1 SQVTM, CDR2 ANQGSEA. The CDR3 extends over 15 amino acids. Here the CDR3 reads CSVDPTSGSYNEQFF. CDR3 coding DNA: TGCAGCGTTGATCCTACTAGCGGGAGCTACAATGAGCAGTTCTTC.

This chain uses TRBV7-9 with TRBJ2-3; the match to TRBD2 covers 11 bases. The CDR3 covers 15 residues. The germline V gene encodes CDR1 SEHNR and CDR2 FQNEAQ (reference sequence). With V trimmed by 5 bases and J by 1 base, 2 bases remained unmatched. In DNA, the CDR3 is TGTGCCAGCAGCCAACTAGCGGGAGGCACAGATACGCAGTATTTT. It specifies CASSQLAGGTDTQYF.

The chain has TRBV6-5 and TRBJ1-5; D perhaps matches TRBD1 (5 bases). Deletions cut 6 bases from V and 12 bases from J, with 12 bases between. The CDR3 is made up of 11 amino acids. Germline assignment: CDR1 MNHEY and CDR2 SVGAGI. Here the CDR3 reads CASRAGTDQHF. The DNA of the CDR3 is TGTGCCAGCAGAGCAGGGACGGACCAGCATTTT.

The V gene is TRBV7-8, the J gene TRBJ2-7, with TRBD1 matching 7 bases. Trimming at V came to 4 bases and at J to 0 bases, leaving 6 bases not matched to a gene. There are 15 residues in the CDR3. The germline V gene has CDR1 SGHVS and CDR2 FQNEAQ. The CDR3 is CASSSPGQSSYEQYF. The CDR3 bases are TGTGCCAGCAGCTCGCCGGGACAGAGCTCCTACGAGCAGTACTTC.

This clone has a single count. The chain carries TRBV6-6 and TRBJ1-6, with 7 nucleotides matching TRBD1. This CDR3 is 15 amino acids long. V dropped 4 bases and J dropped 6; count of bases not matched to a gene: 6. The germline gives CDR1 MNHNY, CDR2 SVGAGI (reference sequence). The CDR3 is CASSSRRDSNSPLHF. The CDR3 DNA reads TGTGCCAGCAGTTCCCGCCGGGACAGTAATTCACCCCTCCACTTT.

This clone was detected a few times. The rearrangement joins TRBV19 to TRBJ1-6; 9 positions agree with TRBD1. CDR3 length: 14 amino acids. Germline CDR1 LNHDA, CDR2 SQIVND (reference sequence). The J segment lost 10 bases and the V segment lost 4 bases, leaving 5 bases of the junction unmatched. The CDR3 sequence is CASSTGTGRSPLHF. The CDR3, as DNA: TGTGCCAGTAGTACCGGGACAGGGAGATCACCCCTCCACTTT.

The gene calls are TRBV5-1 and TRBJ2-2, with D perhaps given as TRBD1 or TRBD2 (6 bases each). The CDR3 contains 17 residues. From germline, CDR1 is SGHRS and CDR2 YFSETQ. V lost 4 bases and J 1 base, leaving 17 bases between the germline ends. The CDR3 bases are TGCGCCAGCAGCGCACAACAGGGACTTAAGAACACCGGGGAGCTGTTTTTT. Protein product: CASSAQQGLKNTGELFF.

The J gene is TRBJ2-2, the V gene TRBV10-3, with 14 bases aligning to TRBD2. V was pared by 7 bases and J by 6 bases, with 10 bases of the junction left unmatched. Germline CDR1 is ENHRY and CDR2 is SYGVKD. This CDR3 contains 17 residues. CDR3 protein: CAINTGTSGSLAGELFF. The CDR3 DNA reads TGTGCCATCAACACCGGGACTAGCGGGAGTCTGGCCGGGGAGCTGTTTTTT.

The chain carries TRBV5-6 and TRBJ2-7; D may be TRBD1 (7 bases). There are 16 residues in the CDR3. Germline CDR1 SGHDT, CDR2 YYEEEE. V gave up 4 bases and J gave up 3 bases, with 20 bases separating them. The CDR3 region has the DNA TGTGCCAGCAGCGTTTCCTCAGGGGGACTCTTCTACGAGCAGTACTTC. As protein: CASSVSSGGLFYEQYF.

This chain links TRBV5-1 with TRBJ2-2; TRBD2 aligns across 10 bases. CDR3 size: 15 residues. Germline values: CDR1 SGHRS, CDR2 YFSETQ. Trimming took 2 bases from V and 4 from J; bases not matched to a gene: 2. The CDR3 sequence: CASSLLAGSTGELFF. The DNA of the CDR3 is TGCGCCAGCAGCTTACTAGCGGGGAGCACCGGGGAGCTGTTTTTT.

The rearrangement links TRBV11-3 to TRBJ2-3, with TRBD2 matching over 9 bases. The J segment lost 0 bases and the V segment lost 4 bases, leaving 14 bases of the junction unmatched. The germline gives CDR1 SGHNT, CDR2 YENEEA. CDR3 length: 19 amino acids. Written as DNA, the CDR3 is TGTGCCAGCAGCTCCCCCACCGCCCCTAGCGGGGACAGCACAGATACGCAGTATTTT. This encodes CASSSPTAPSGDSTDTQYF.

CDR3 sequence (DNA): TGTGCCACCAGCAGAGAACAGGGGGTAAGCAATCAGCCCCAGCATTTT. Encoded protein: CATSREQGVSNQPQHF. The V gene is TRBV15, the J gene TRBJ1-5, with TRBD1 matching 8 bases. The trim removed 0 bases at V and 1 base at J, leaving 2 bases unmatched. Germline values: CDR1 LNHNV, CDR2 YYDKDF (reference sequence). The CDR3 is 16 amino acids. The full variable domain, its missing parts supplied by reference TRBV15 and TRBJ1-5, is DAMVIQNPRYQVTQFGKPVTLSCSQTLNHNVMYWYQQKSSQAPKLLFHYYDKDFNNEADTPDNFQSRRPNTSFCFLDIRSPGLGDTAMYLCATSREQGVSNQPQHFGDGTRLSIL.

CDR3 amino acids: CASSFSGETSSYEQYF. Here the CDR3 DNA reads TGTGCCAGCAGTTTCTCAGGGGAGACTAGCTCCTACGAGCAGTACTTC. The J gene is TRBJ2-7, the V gene TRBV28; D could derive from TRBD1 or TRBD2 (6 bases each). The ends were cut back, 3 bases at V and 0 bases at J, with 15 bases in the middle. CDR3 length: 16 residues. Germline CDR1 and CDR2: MDHEN and SYDVKM.

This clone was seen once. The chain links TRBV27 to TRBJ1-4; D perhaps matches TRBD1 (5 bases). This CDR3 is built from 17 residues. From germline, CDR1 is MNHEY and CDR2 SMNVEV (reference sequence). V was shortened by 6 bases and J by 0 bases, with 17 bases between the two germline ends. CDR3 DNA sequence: TGTGCCAGCAGCCGAGGTCGGGGGGGACCAACTAATGAAAAACTGTTTTTT. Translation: CASSRGRGGPTNEKLFF. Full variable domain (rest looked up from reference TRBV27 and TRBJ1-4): EAQVTQNPRYLITVTGKKLTVTCSQNMNHEYMSWYRQDPGLGLRQIYYSMNVEVTDKGDVPEGYKVSRKEKRNFPLILESPSPNQTSLYFCASSRGRGGPTNEKLFFGSGTQLSVL.

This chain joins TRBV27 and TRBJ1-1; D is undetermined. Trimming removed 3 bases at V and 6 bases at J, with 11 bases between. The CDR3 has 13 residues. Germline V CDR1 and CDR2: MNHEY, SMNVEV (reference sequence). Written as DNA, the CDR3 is TGTGCCAGCAGTTTTTCAAGGATGGCTGAAGCTTTCTTT. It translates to CASSFSRMAEAFF.

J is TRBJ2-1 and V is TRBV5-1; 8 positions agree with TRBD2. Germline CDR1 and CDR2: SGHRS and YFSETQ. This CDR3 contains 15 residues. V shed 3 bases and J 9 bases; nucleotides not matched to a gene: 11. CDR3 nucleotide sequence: TGCGCCAGCAGCTCCCAAGCGGGGGACGCGGGTGAGCAGTTCTTC. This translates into CASSSQAGDAGEQFF.

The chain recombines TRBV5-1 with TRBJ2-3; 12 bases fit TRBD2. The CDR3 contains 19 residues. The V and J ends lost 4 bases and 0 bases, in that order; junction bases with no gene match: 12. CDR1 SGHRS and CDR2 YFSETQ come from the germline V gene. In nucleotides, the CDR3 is TGCGCCAGCAGCGGGGACACTAGCGGGGGGCTTCCTAGCACAGATACGCAGTATTTT. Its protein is CASSGDTSGGLPSTDTQYF. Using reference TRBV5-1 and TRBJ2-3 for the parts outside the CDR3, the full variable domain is KAGVTQTPRYLIKTRGQQVTLSCSPISGHRSVSWYQQTPGQGLQFLFEYFSETQRNKGNFPGRFSGRQFSNSRSEMNVSTLELGDSALYLCASSGDTSGGLPSTDTQYFGPGTRLTVL.

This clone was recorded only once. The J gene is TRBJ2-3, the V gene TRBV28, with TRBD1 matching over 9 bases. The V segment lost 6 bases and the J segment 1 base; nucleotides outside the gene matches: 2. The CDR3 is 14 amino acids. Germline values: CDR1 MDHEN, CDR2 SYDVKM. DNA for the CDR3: TGTGCCAGCAGGTACAGGGGGCGCACAGATACGCAGTATTTT. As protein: CASRYRGRTDTQYF.

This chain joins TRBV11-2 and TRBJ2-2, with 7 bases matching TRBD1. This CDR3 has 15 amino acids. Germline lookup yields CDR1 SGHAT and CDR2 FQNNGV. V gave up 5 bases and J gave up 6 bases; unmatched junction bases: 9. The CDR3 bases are TGTGCCAGCAGCGTTAGACAGGGTCCGTCCGGGGAGCTGTTTTTT. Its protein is CASSVRQGPSGELFF.

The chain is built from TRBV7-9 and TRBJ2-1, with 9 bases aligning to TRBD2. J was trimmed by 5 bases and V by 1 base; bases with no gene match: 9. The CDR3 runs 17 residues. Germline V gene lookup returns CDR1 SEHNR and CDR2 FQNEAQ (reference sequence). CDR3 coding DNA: TGTGCCAGCAGCTTAGACCTGGCGGGGGGGCCCCACAATGAGCAGTTCTTC. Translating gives CASSLDLAGGPHNEQFF.

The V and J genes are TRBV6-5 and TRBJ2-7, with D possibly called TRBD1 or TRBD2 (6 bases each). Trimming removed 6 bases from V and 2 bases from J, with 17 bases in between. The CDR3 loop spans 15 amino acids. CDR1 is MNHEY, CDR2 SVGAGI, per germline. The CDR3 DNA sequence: TGTGCCAGCAGGCCCGGGAAGGGGGGTGCCTACGAGCAGTACTTC. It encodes CASRPGKGGAYEQYF.

The CDR3 coding sequence is TGTGCCAGCAGCCTGAGGGGCTCTGGAAACACCATATATTTT. This gives the protein CASSLRGSGNTIYF. V and J are TRBV7-9 and TRBJ1-3, with a weak D call TRBD1 (5 bases). V was clipped by 5 bases and J by 0 bases, with 8 bases between them. Germline V lookup: CDR1 SEHNR, CDR2 FQNEAQ (reference sequence). The CDR3 consists of 14 residues.